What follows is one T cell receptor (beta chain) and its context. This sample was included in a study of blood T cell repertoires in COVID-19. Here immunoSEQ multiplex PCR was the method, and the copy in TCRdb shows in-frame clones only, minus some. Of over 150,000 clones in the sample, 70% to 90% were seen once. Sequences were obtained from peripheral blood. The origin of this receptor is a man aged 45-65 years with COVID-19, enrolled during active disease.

CDR3 in DNA: TGTGCCAGCAGCCCACGGACAGAGAATAATTCACCCCTCCACTTT. This codes for CASSPRTENNSPLHF. The chain is built from TRBV9 and TRBJ1-6; maybe TRBD1 (6 bases). Per germline, CDR1 SGDLS and CDR2 YYNGEE. The CDR3 loop spans 15 amino acids. The germline V and J ends were trimmed by 4 bases and 5 bases, with 13 bases remaining between them.